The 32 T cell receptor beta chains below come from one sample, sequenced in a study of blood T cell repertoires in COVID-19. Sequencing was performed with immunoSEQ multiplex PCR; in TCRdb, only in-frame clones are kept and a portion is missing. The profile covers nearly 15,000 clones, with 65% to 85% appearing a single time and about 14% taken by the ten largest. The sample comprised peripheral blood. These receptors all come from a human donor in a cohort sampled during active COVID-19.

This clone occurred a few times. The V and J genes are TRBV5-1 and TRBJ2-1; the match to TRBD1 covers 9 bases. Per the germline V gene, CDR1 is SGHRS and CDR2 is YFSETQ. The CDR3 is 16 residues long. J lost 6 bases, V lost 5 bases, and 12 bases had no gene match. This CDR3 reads CASSILTGGAGNEQFF. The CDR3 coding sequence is TGCGCCAGCAGTATCCTTACAGGGGGCGCGGGCAATGAGCAGTTCTTC. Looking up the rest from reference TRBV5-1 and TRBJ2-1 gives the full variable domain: KAGVTQTPRYLIKTRGQQVTLSCSPISGHRSVSWYQQTPGQGLQFLFEYFSETQRNKGNFPGRFSGRQFSNSRSEMNVSTLELGDSALYLCASSILTGGAGNEQFFGPGTRLTVL.

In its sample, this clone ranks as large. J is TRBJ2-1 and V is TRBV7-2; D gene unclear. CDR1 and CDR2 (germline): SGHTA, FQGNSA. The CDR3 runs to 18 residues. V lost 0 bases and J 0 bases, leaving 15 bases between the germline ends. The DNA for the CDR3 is TGTGCCAGCAGCTTAGCTAGATACAGTCCTCCCTCCTACAATGAGCAGTTCTTC. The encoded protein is CASSLARYSPPSYNEQFF.

The CDR3 bases are TGTGCCAGCACCCTCTCCTTTAGCGGGAGCTCCTACAATGAGCAGTTCTTC. As protein: CASTLSFSGSSYNEQFF. The rearrangement links TRBV27 to TRBJ2-1; 9 bases agree with TRBD2. The CDR3 totals 17 residues. Germline V gene sequence: CDR1 MNHEY, CDR2 SMNVEV (reference sequence). The J segment lost 0 bases and the V segment lost 7 bases, leaving 10 bases of the junction unmatched.

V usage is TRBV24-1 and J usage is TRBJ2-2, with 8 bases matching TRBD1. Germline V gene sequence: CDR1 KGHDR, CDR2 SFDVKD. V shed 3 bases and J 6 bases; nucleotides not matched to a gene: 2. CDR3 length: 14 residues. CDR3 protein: CATSDEDRAGELFF. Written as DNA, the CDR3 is TGTGCCACCAGTGATGAGGACAGGGCCGGGGAGCTGTTTTTT.

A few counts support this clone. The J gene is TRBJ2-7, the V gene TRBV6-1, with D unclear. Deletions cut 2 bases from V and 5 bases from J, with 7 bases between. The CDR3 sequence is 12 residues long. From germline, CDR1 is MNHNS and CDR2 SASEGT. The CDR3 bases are TGTGCCAGCAGTGAACTGAGCGACGAGCAGTACTTC. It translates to CASSELSDEQYF.

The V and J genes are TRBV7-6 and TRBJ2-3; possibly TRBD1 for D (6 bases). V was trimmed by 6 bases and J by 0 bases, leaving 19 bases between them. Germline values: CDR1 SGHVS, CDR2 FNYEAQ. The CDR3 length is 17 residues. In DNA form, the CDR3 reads TGTGCCAGCAGGCCACGCAGGGGCAGGGGCAGCACAGATACGCAGTATTTT. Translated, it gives CASRPRRGRGSTDTQYF.

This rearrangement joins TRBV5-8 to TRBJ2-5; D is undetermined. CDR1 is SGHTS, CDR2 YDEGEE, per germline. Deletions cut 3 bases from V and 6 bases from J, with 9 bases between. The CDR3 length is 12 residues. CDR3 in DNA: TGTGCCAGCAGCTCTCAGTATCAGACCCAGTACTTC. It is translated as CASSSQYQTQYF.

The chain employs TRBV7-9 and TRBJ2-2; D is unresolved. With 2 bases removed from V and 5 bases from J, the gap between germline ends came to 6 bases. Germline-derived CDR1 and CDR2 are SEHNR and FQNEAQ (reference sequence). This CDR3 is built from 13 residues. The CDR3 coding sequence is TGTGCCAGCAGCTTAATGCTAACCGGGGAGCTGTTTTTT. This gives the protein CASSLMLTGELFF.

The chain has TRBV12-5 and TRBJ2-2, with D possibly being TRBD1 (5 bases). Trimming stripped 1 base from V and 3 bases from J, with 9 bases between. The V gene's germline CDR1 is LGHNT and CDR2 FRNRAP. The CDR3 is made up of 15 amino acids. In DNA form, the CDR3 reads TGTGCTAGTGGTTTGGGGGGCTTGGACACCGGGGAGCTGTTTTTT. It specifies CASGLGGLDTGELFF.

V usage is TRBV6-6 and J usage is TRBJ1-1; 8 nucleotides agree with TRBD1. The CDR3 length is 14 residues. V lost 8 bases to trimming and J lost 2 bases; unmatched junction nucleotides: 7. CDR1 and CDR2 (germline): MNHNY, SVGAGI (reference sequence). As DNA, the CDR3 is TGTGCCAGCGTCCTGACAGGGGCTAACACTGAAGCTTTCTTT. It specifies CASVLTGANTEAFF.

In DNA, the CDR3 is TGTGCCAGCACCTCACTAGCGGGAGGAAGTAATGAGCAGTTCTTC. Its translation is CASTSLAGGSNEQFF. The genes are TRBV7-9 and TRBJ2-1, with TRBD2 identical over 12 bases. The V and J ends lost 7 bases and 7 bases, in that order; junction bases with no gene match: 8. This CDR3 has 15 residues. CDR1 SEHNR and CDR2 FQNEAQ come from the germline V gene (reference sequence). Full variable domain (outside the CDR3, taken from reference TRBV7-9 and TRBJ2-1): DTGVSQNPRHKITKRGQNVTFRCDPISEHNRLYWYRQTLGQGPEFLTYFQNEAQLEKSRLLSDRFSAERPKGSFSTLEIQRTEQGDSAMYLCASTSLAGGSNEQFFGPGTRLTVL.

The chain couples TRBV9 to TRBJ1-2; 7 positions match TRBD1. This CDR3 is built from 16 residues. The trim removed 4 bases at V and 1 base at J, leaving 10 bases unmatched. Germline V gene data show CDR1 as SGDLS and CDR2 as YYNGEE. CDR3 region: CASSTPRGRDNYGYTF. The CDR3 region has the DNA TGTGCCAGCAGCACACCTAGGGGGCGCGATAACTATGGCTACACCTTC.

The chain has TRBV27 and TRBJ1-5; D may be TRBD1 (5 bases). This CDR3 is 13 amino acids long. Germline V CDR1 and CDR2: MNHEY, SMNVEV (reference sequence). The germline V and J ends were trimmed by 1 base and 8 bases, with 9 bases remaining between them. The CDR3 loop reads CASSLLGGEPQHF. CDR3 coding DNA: TGTGCCAGCAGTTTATTGGGGGGGGAGCCCCAGCATTTT.

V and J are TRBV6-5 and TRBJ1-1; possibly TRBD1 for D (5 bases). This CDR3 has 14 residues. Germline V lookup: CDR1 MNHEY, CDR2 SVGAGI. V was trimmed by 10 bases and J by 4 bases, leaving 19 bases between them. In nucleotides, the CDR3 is TGTGCCACCATTTCAGGGTGGCGGAGCACTGAAGCTTTCTTT. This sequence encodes CATISGWRSTEAFF.

The CDR3 DNA follows: TGTGCCAGTGATAGCGGGGGACCCTACAATGAGCAGTTCTTC. It codes for CASDSGGPYNEQFF. The chain links TRBV19 to TRBJ2-1; TRBD2 matches 9 bases. Germline CDR1 reads LNHDA; CDR2 reads SQIVND (reference sequence). The trim removed 8 bases at V and 2 bases at J, leaving 4 bases unmatched. The CDR3 loop spans 14 amino acids.

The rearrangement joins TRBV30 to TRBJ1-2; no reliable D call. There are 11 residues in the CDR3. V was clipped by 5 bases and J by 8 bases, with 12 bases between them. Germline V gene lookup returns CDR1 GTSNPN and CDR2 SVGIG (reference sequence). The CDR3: CAWGTRGGYTF. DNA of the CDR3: TGTGCCTGGGGCACCCGCGGAGGCTACACCTTC.

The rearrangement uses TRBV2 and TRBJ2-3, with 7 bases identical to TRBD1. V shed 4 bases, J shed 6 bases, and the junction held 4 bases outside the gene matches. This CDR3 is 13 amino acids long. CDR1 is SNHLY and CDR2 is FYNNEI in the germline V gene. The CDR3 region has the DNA TGTGCCAGCAGTGGCCAACAGGGGGATACGCAGTATTTT. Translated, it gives CASSGQQGDTQYF.

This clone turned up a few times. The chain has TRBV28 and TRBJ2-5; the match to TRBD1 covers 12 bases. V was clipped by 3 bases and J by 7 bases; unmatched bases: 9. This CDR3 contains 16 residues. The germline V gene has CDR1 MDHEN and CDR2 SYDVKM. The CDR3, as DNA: TGTGCCAGCAGTTTCCCCGGGACAGGGGGCTTAGGGACCCAGTACTTC. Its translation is CASSFPGTGGLGTQYF.

DNA of the CDR3: TGTGCCAGCAGTACGACTAGCGGGACCTCCAATGAGCAGTTCTTC. Translation: CASSTTSGTSNEQFF. V gene TRBV27 combines with J gene TRBJ2-1, with TRBD2 matching over 11 bases. The germline CDR1 and CDR2 sequences are MNHEY and SMNVEV (reference sequence). CDR3 length: 15 residues. V dropped 5 bases and J dropped 6; count of bases not matched to a gene: 6.

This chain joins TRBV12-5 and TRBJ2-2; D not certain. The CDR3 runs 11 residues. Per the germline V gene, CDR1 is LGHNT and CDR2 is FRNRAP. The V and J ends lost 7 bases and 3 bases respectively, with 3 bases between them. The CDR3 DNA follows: TGTGCTAGTGCCTACACCGGGGAGCTGTTTTTT. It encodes CASAYTGELFF.

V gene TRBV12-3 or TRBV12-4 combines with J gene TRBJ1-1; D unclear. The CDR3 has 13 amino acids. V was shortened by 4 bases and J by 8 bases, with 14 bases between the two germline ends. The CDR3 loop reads CASSWTAGGEAFF. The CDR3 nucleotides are TGTGCCAGCAGTTGGACGGCGGGCGGGGAAGCTTTCTTT.

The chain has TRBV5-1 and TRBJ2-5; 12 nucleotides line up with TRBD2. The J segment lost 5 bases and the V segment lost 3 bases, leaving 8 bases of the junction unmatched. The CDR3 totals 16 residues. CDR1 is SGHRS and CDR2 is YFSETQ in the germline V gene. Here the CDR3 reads CASSSPSGRARETQYF. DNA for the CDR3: TGCGCCAGCAGCTCTCCTAGCGGGAGGGCCAGGGAGACCCAGTACTTC.

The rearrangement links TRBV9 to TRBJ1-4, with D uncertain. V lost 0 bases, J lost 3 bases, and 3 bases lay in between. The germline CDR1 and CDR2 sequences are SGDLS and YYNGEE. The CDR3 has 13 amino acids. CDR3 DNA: TGTGCCAGCAGCGTAGTAGCTAATGAAAAACTGTTTTTT. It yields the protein CASSVVANEKLFF.

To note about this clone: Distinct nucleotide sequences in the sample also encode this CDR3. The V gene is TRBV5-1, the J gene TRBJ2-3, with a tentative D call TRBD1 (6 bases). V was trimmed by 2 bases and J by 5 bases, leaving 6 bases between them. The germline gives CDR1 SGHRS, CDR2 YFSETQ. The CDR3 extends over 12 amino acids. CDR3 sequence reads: CASSLGGDTQYF. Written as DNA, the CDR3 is TGCGCCAGCAGCTTAGGGGGAGATACGCAGTATTTT. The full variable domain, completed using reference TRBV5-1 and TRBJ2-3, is KAGVTQTPRYLIKTRGQQVTLSCSPISGHRSVSWYQQTPGQGLQFLFEYFSETQRNKGNFPGRFSGRQFSNSRSEMNVSTLELGDSALYLCASSLGGDTQYFGPGTRLTVL.

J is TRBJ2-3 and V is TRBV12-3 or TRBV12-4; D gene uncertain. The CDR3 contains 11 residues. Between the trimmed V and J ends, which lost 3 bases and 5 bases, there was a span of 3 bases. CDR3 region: CASSFQDTQYF. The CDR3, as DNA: TGTGCCAGCAGTTTCCAAGATACGCAGTATTTT.

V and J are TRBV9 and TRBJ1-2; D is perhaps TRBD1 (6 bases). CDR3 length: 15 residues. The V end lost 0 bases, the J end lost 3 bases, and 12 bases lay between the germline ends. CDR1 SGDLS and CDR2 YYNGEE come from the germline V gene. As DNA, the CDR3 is TGTGCCAGCAGCGTAGATGGCGGGGGCTACTATGGCTACACCTTC. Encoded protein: CASSVDGGGYYGYTF.

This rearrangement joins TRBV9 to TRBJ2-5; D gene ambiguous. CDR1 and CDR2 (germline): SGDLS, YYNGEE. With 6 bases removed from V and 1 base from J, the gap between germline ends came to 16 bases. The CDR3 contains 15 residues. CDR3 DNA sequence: TGTGCCAGCACCATAGGCGGAACGAGCCAAGAGACCCAGTACTTC. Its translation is CASTIGGTSQETQYF. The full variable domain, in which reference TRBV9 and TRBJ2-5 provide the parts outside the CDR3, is DSGVTQTPKHLITATGQRVTLRCSPRSGDLSVYWYQQSLDQGLQFLIQYYNGEERAKGNILERFSAQQFPDLHSELNLSSLELGDSALYFCASTIGGTSQETQYFGPGTRLLVL.

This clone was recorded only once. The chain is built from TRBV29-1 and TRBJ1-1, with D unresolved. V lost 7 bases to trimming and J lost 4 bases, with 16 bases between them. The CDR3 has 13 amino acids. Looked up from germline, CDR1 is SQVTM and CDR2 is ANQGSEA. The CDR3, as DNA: TGCAGCGGGGGTGGGAGCAGCCCCACTGAAGCTTTCTTT. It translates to CSGGGSSPTEAFF. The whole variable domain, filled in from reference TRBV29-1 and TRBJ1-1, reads SAVISQKPSRDICQRGTSLTIQCQVDSQVTMMFWYRQQPGQSLTLIATANQGSEATYESGFVIDKFPISRPNLTFSTLTVSNMSPEDSSIYLCSGGGSSPTEAFFGQGTRLTVV.

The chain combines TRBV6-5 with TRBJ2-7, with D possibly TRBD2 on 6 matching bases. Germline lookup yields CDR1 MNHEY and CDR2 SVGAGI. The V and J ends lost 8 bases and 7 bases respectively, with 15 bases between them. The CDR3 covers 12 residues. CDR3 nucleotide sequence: TGTGCCAGCCACCGAGCCGGGGGAGAGCAGTACTTC. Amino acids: CASHRAGGEQYF.

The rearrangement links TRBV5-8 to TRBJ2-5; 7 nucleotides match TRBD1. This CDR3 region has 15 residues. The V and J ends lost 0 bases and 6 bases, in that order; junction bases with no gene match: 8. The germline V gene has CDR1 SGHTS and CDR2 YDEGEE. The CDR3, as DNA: TGTGCCAGCAGCTTGGAAGGGACAGCTGCGCAGACCCAGTACTTC. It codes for CASSLEGTAAQTQYF.

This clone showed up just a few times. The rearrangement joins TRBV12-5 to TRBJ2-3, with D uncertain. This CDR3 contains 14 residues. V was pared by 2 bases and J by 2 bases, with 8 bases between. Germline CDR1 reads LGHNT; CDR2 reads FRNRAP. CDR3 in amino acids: CASGLLVHTDTQYF. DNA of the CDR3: TGTGCTAGTGGTTTGCTGGTACACACAGATACGCAGTATTTT.

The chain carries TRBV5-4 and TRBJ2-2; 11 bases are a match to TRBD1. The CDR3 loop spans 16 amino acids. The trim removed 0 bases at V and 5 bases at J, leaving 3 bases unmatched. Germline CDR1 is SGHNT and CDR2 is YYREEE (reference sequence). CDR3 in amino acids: CASSLGGTGGTGELFF. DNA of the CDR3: TGTGCCAGCAGCTTGGGCGGGACAGGGGGGACCGGGGAGCTGTTTTTT.